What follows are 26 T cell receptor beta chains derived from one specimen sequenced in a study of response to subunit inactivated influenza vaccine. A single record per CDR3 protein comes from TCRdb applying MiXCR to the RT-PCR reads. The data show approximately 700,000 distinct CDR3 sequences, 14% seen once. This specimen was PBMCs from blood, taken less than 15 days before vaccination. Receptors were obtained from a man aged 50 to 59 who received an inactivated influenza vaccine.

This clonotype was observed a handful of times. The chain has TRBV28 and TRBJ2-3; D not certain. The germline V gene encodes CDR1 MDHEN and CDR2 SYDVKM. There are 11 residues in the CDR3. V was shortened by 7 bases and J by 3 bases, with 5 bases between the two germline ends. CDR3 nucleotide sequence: TGTGCCAGCACCGGGACAGATACGCAGTATTTT. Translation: CASTGTDTQYF.

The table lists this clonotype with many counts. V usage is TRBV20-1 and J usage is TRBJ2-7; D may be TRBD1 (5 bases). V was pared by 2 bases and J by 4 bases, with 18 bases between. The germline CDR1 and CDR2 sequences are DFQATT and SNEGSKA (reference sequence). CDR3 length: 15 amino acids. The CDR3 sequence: CSARPPKTPGYEQYF. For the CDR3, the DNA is TGCAGTGCTAGACCCCCGAAGACGCCAGGGTACGAGCAGTACTTC.

The CDR3 DNA sequence: TGTGCCAGCAGCCAGCGGGCCTCTGGGGCCAACGTCCTGACTTTC. Translating gives CASSQRASGANVLTF. The chain carries TRBV9 and TRBJ2-6, with TRBD2 as a possible D gene (6 bases). This CDR3 contains 15 residues. V was pared by 4 bases and J by 0 bases, with 8 bases between. CDR1 SGDLS and CDR2 YYNGEE come from the germline V gene.

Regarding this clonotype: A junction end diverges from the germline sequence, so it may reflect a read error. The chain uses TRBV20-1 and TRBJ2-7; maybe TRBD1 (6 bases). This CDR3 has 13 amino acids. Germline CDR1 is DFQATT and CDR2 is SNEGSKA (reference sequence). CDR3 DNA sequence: TGCAGGGCTACAAGGGGACAAGGGCACGAGCAGTACTTC. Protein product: CRATRGQGHEQYF.

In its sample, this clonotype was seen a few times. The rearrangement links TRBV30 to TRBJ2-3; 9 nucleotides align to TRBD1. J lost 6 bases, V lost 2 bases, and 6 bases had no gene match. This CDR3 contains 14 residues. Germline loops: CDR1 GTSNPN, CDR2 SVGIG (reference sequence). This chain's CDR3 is CAWSPGTGSDTQYF. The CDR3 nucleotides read TGTGCCTGGAGTCCCGGGACAGGGAGTGATACGCAGTATTTT.

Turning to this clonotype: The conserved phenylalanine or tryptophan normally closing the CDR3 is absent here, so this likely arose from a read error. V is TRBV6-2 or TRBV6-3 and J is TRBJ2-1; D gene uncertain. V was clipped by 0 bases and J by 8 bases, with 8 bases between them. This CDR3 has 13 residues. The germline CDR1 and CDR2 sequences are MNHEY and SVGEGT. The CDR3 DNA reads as TGTGCCAGCAGTTACTCCTCCACGGATGAGCAGTTCTTA. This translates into CASSYSSTDEQFL.

This CDR3 reads CASTSWGGLLTEAFF. In DNA form, the CDR3 reads TGTGCCAGCACCTCGTGGGGGGGGTTGCTCACTGAAGCTTTCTTT. The rearrangement uses TRBV5-5 and TRBJ1-1, with D possibly TRBD1 on 5 matching bases. This CDR3 comprises 15 residues. V lost 6 bases to trimming and J lost 4 bases, with 19 bases between them. CDR1 is SGHKS, CDR2 YYEKEE, per germline (reference sequence).

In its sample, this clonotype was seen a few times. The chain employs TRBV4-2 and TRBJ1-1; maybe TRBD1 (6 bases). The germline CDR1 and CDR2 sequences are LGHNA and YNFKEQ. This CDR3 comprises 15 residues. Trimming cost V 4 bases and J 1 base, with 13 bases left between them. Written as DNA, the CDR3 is TGTGCCAGCAGCCCCTCCTTCAGGGGGAACACTGAAGCTTTCTTT. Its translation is CASSPSFRGNTEAFF.

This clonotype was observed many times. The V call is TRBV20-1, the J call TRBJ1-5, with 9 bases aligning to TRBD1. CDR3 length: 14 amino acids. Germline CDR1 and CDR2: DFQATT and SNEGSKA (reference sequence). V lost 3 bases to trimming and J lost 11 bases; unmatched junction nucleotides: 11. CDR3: CSASGTGTTGAQHF. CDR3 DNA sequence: TGCAGTGCTAGCGGGACAGGGACCACGGGGGCCCAGCATTTT.

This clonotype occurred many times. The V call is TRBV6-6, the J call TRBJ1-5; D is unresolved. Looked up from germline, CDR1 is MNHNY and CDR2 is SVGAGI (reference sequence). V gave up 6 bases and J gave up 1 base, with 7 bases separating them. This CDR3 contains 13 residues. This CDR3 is CASRIDSNQPQHF. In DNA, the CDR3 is TGTGCCAGCAGGATCGACAGCAATCAGCCCCAGCATTTT.

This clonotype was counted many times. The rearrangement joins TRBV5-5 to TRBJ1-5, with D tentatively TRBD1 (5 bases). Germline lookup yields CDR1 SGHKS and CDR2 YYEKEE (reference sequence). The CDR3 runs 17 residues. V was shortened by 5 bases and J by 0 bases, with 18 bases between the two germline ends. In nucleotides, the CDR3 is TGTGCCAGCAGTCCGGACAACAGCCCATATAGCAATCAGCCCCAGCATTTT. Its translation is CASSPDNSPYSNQPQHF. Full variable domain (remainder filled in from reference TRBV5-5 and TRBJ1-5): DAGVTQSPTHLIKTRGQQVTLRCSPISGHKSVSWYQQVLGQGPQFIFQYYEKEERGRGNFPDRFSARQFPNYSSELNVNALLLGDSALYLCASSPDNSPYSNQPQHFGDGTRLSIL.

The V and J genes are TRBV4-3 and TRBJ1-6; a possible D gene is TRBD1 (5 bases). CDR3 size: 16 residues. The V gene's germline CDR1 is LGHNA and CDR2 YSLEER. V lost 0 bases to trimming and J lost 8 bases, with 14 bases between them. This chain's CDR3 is CASSQEWAGTYSPLHF. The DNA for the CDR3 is TGCGCCAGCAGCCAAGAGTGGGCAGGGACTTATTCACCCCTCCACTTT.

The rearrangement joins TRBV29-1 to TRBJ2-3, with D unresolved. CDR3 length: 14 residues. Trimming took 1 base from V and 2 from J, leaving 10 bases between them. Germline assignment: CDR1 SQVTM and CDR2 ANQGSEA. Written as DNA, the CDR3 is TGCAGCGTTGAAGGTAGACTGGCCACAGATACGCAGTATTTT. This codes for CSVEGRLATDTQYF.

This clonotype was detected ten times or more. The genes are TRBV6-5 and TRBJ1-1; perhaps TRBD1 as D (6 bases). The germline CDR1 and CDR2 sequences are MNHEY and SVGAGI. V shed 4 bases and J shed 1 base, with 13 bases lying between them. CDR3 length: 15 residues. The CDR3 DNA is TGTGCCAGCAGTTCTCCCGAGACAGGGAACACTGAAGCTTTCTTT. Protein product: CASSSPETGNTEAFF.

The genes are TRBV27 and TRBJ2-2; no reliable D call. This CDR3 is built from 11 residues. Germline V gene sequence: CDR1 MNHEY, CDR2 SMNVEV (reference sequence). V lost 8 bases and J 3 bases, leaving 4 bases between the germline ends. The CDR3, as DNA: TGTGCCAGCTACCACACCGGGGAGCTGTTTTTT. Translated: CASYHTGELFF.

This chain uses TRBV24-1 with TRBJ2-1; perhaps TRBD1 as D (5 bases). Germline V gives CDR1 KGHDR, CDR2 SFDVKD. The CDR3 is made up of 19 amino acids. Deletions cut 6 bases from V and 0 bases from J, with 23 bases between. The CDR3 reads CATSKGPTQSPSSYNEQFF. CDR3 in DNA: TGTGCCACCAGTAAGGGGCCTACCCAGTCTCCCAGCTCCTACAATGAGCAGTTCTTC.

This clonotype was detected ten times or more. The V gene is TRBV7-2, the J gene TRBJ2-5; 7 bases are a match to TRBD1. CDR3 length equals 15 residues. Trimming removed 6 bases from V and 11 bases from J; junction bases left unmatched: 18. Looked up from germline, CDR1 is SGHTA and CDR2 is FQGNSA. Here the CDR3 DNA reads TGTGCCAGCAGGTCAGACAGGGAATCGTTCACTATGCAGTACTTC. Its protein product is CASRSDRESFTMQYF.

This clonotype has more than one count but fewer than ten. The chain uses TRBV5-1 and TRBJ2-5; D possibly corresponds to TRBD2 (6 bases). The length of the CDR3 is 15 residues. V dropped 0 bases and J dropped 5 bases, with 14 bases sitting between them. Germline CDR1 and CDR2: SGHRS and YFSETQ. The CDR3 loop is CASSLAGLFEETQYF. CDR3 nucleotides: TGCGCCAGCAGCTTGGCGGGACTCTTTGAGGAGACCCAGTACTTC.

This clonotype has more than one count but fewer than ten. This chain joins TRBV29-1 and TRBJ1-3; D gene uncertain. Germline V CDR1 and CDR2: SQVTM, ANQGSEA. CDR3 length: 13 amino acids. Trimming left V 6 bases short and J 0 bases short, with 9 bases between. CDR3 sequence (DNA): TGCAGCGTCTGGCCTCTCTCTGGAAACACCATATATTTT. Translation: CSVWPLSGNTIYF.

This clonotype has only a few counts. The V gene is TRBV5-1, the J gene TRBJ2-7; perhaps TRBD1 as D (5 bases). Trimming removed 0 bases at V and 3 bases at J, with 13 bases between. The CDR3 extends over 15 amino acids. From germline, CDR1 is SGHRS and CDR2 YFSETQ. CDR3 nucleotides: TGCGCCAGCAGCTTGGGTAACAGGCCTTACTACGAGCAGTACTTC. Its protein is CASSLGNRPYYEQYF.

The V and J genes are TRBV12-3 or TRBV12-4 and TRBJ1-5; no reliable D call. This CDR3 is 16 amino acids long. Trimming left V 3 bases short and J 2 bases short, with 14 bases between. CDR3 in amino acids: CASSLGEGWGNQPQHF. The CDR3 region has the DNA TGTGCCAGCAGTTTGGGTGAGGGATGGGGCAATCAGCCCCAGCATTTT.

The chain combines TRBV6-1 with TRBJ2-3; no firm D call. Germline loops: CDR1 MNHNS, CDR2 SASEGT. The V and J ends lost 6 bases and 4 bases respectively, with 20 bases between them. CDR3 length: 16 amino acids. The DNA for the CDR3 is TGTGCCAGCAGCCCCGCCAGCTCTTTGCTAGCAGATACGCAGTATTTT. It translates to CASSPASSLLADTQYF.

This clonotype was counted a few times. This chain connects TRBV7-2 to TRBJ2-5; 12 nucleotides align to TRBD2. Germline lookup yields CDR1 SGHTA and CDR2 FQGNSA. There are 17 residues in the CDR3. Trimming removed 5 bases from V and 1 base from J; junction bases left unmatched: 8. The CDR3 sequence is CASSVGLAGYSQETQYF. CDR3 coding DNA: TGTGCCAGCAGCGTGGGACTAGCGGGTTATTCCCAAGAGACCCAGTACTTC. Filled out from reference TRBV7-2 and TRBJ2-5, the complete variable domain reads GAGVSQSPSNKVTEKGKDVELRCDPISGHTALYWYRQSLGQGLEFLIYFQGNSAPDKSGLPSDRFSAERTGGSVSTLTIQRTQQEDSAVYLCASSVGLAGYSQETQYFGPGTRLLVL.

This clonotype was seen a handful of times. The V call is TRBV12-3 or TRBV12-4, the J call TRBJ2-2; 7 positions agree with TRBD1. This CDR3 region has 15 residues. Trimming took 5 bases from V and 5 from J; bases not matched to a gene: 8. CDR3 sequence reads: CASSHRGPDTGELFF. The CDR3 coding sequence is TGTGCCAGCAGTCACAGGGGCCCAGATACCGGGGAGCTGTTTTTT.

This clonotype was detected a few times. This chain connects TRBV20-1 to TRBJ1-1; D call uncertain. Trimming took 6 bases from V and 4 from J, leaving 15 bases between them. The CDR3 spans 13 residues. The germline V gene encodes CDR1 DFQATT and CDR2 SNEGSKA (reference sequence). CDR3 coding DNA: TGCAGTGCCACGGGGTTAATGAGCACTGAAGCTTTCTTT. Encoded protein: CSATGLMSTEAFF.

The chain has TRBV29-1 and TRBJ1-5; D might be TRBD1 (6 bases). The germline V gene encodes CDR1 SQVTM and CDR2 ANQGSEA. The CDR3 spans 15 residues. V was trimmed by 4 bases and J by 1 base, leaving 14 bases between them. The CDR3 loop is CSVVEGRGSNQPQHF. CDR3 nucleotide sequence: TGCAGCGTTGTAGAGGGGAGGGGGAGCAATCAGCCCCAGCATTTT. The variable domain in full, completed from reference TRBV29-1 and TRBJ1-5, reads SAVISQKPSRDICQRGTSLTIQCQVDSQVTMMFWYRQQPGQSLTLIATANQGSEATYESGFVIDKFPISRPNLTFSTLTVSNMSPEDSSIYLCSVVEGRGSNQPQHFGDGTRLSIL.